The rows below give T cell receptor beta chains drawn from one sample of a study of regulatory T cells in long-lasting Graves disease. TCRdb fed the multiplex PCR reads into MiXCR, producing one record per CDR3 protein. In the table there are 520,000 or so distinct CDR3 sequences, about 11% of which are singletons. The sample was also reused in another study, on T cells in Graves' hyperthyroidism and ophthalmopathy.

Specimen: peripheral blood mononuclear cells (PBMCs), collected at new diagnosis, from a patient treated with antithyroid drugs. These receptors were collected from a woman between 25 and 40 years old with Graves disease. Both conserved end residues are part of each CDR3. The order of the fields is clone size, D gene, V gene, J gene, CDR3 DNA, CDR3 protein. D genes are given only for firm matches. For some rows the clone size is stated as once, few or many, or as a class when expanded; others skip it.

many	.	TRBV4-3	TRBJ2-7	TGCGCCAGCAGCCAAGATCTCCCCTCCAACTACGAGCAGTACTTC	CASSQDLPSNYEQYF
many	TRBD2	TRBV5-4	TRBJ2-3	TGTGCCAGCAGCCAACTAGCGGGAGGAGATACGCAGTATTTT	CASSQLAGGDTQYF
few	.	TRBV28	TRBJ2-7	TGTGCCAGCAGCTCCCTCGACACATCCTACGAGCAGTACTTC	CASSSLDTSYEQYF
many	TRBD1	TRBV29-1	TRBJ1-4	TGCAGCGCCGGGCGACAGGGGAATGAAAAACTGTTTTTT	CSAGRQGNEKLFF
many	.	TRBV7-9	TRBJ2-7	TGTGCCAGCAGCTTAGTTTCGGGCGGGTGGGGCCACGAGCAGTACTTC	CASSLVSGGWGHEQYF
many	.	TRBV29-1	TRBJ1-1	TGCAGCGTCATGACGGGGCCAAACACTGAAGCTTTCTTT	CSVMTGPNTEAFF
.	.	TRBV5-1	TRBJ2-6	TGCGCCAGCAGCTTGGTGGCAGGAGCTGGGGCCAACGTCCTGACTTTC	CASSLVAGAGANVLTF
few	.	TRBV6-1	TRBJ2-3	TGTGCCAGCAGTGAAAGGGGGGGGGTAATCCACAGGGTAGGCACAGATACGCAGTATTTT	CASSERGGVIHRVGTDTQYF
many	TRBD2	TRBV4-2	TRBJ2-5	TGTGCCAGCAGCCAAGATGGAGTAGCGGGAGGAGAGACCCAGTACTTC	CASSQDGVAGGETQYF
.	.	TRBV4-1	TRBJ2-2	TGCGCCAGCAGCCAAGTCAGCGACACCGGGGAGCTGTTTTTT	CASSQVSDTGELFF
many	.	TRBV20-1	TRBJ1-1	TGCAGTGCTAGGAGAGTGGGCACTGAAGCTTTCTTT	CSARRVGTEAFF
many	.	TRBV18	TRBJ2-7	TGTGCCAGCTCACGCCTAGATTCGGCTCCCTACGAGCAGTACTTC	CASSRLDSAPYEQYF
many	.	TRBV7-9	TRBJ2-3	TGTGCCAGCAGCTTAGATGGGACGCCACGACACAGCACAGATACGCAGTATTTT	CASSLDGTPRHSTDTQYF
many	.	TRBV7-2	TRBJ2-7	TGTGCCAGCAGCAAAGACAGGTCTTCCTACGAGCAGTACTTC	CASSKDRSSYEQYF
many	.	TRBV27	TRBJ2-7	TGTGCCAGCAGTTTATCGAAGCTTCCTAGCGACGAGCAGTACTTC	CASSLSKLPSDEQYF
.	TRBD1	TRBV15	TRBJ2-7	TGTGCCACCAGCGCTTTTTTTGGGACAGGGAAGACGGAGCAGTACTTC	CATSAFFGTGKTEQYF
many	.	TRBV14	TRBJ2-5	TGTGCCAGCAGCCAGGCCGGGACCATAGAGACCCAGTACTTC	CASSQAGTIETQYF